This passage covers 26 T cell receptor beta chains from one sample sequenced in a study of breast tumors, draining lymph nodes, adjacent tissues. Breast cancer patients provided tissue from their axillary draining lymph nodes. In TCRdb, the multiplex PCR reads were re-called with MiXCR into one record per CDR3 protein. The sample lists 150,000 to 200,000 distinct CDR3 sequences, roughly 31% occurring once. Sequencing input: axillary lymph node tissue. These receptors originate from a female donor with breast cancer. Some clones in this sample may be carry-over from other donors' samples.

There are many counts of this clonotype. This chain uses TRBV14 with TRBJ2-7; TRBD1 matches at 7 bases. CDR1 is SGHDN and CDR2 is FVKESK in the germline V gene. This CDR3 is 15 amino acids long. Trimming removed 4 bases from V and 3 bases from J; junction bases left unmatched: 9. CDR3 DNA sequence: TGTGCCAGCAGCCTACGGGACAGCCAAAACTACGAGCAGTACTTC. Translating gives CASSLRDSQNYEQYF. The variable domain in full, with the rest retrieved from reference TRBV14 and TRBJ2-7, is EAGVTQFPSHSVIEKGQTVTLRCDPISGHDNLYWYRRVMGKEIKFLLHFVKESKQDESGMPNNRFLAERTGGTYSTLKVQPAELEDSGVYFCASSLRDSQNYEQYFGPGTRLTVT.

As for this clonotype: Since a much larger clone is just one base distant, this may be a read error. CDR3 nucleotides: TGTGCCAGCAGCTTAAACCCCCAACAAGAGGCCCAGTACTTC. This gives the protein CASSLNPQQEAQYF. This rearrangement joins TRBV11-3 to TRBJ2-5; D is ambiguous. Germline assignment: CDR1 SGHNT and CDR2 YENEEA. The CDR3 is made up of 14 amino acids. The entire variable domain, with the rest obtained from reference TRBV11-3 and TRBJ2-5, is as follows: EAGVVQSPRYKIIEKKQPVAFWCNPISGHNTLYWYLQNLGQGPELLIRYENEEAVDDSQLPKDRFSAERLKGVDSTLKIQPAELGDSAVYLCASSLNPQQEAQYFGPGTRLLVL.

On this clonotype itself: Since a much larger clone is just one base distant, this may be a read error. The chain couples TRBV5-6 to TRBJ1-2; possible D gene TRBD1, 5 bases. This CDR3 has 16 amino acids. Germline V gene data show CDR1 as SGHDT and CDR2 as YYEEEE. V was cut by 4 bases and J by 5 bases, with 21 bases left in between. The CDR3 DNA is TGTGCCAGCAGCCCAAAAGGACCGGGGGTAACTTATGGCTACACCTTC. It specifies CASSPKGPGVTYGYTF.

This clonotype was seen many times. The rearrangement uses TRBV7-9 and TRBJ2-5; 8 bases agree with TRBD2. This CDR3 has 17 amino acids. Germline CDR1 is SEHNR and CDR2 is FQNEAQ (reference sequence). Trimming removed 4 bases from V and 2 bases from J; junction bases left unmatched: 12. The CDR3 spells CASSSGGNRVGQETQYF. CDR3 sequence (DNA): TGTGCCAGCAGCTCGGGGGGGAACAGGGTGGGGCAAGAGACCCAGTACTTC.

This clonotype was seen many times. This chain links TRBV11-2 with TRBJ2-3, with 8 bases that match TRBD2. The trim removed 3 bases at V and 7 bases at J, leaving 9 bases unmatched. Germline assignment: CDR1 SGHAT and CDR2 FQNNGV. The CDR3 consists of 15 residues. CDR3 in amino acids: CASSLVPGLANTQYF. The CDR3, as DNA: TGTGCCAGCAGCTTGGTGCCCGGACTAGCAAATACGCAGTATTTT.

This clonotype was seen repeatedly, ten times or more. V and J are TRBV11-3 and TRBJ2-1; tentative D call: TRBD2 (7 bases). The V end lost 5 bases, the J end lost 7 bases, and 21 bases lay between the germline ends. CDR1 is SGHNT and CDR2 is YENEEA in the germline V gene. The CDR3 contains 16 residues. The CDR3 bases are TGTGCCAGCAGCGGGCGGGGGCAGGGTGCGGGAAATGAGCAGTTCTTC. It codes for CASSGRGQGAGNEQFF.

The chain couples TRBV3-1 to TRBJ2-5, with D possibly being TRBD2 (5 bases). The V and J ends lost 1 base and 2 bases respectively, with 23 bases between them. Germline CDR1 reads LGHDT; CDR2 reads YNNKEL (reference sequence). CDR3 length: 19 residues. The CDR3 sequence: CASSQVMGFPGGDQETQYF. The CDR3 DNA follows: TGTGCCAGCAGCCAAGTAATGGGGTTCCCCGGAGGAGATCAAGAGACCCAGTACTTC.

This clonotype was recorded many times. This chain links TRBV5-1 with TRBJ2-6, with D hard to call. The CDR3 is made up of 16 amino acids. The V end was cut by 0 bases, the J end by 0 bases, with 7 bases between. Germline V CDR1 and CDR2: SGHRS, YFSETQ. CDR3 region: CASSLEGTSGANVLTF. As DNA, the CDR3 is TGCGCCAGCAGCTTGGAGGGAACCTCTGGGGCCAACGTCCTGACTTTC.

This clonotype was detected ten times or more. V gene TRBV7-6 combines with J gene TRBJ2-5; D might be TRBD1 or TRBD2, each matching 5 bases. The V gene lost 5 bases and the J gene lost 4 bases, with 11 bases spanning the gap. The germline V gene has CDR1 SGHVS and CDR2 FNYEAQ. This CDR3 spans 13 amino acids. The CDR3 reads CASSLMGTETQYF. The CDR3 DNA sequence: TGTGCCAGCAGCCTGATGGGGACAGAGACCCAGTACTTC.

This clonotype came up many times. The rearrangement links TRBV24-1 to TRBJ2-4; D remains unclear. CDR1 is KGHDR, CDR2 SFDVKD, per germline. V lost 3 bases to trimming and J lost 5 bases, with 4 bases between them. CDR3 size: 12 residues. CDR3 bases: TGTGCCACCAGTGATCTACAAAACATTCAGTACTTC. It is translated as CATSDLQNIQYF.

This clonotype was seen at least ten times. The gene calls are TRBV28 and TRBJ1-4; no reliable D call. Germline CDR1 reads MDHEN; CDR2 reads SYDVKM. The CDR3 contains 14 residues. Trimming stripped 4 bases from V and 8 bases from J, with 14 bases between. The CDR3 spells CASSSLQQREKLFF. For the CDR3, the DNA is TGTGCCAGCAGTTCCCTCCAACAGAGAGAAAAACTGTTTTTT.

This sequence joins TRBV6-1 and TRBJ2-1; 10 nucleotides align to TRBD1. The CDR3 sequence is 21 residues long. V shed 10 bases and J 6 bases; nucleotides not matched to a gene: 30. Germline CDR1 MNHNS, CDR2 SASEGT. CDR3 DNA: TGTGCCACCCATTTGCGTTACGCGGCCTCAAACCGGGACAGGGGCGGCAATGAGCAGTTCTTC. Its translation is CATHLRYAASNRDRGGNEQFF.

This clonotype appeared a few times. Possible read error: a much larger clone is one base away. The CDR3 here is CSAYPGTSGARNEQFF. CDR3 coding DNA: TGCAGTGCTTACCCCGGGACTAGCGGGGCCCGTAATGAGCAGTTCTTC. The chain links TRBV20-1 to TRBJ2-1; 13 positions match TRBD2. The CDR3 contains 16 residues. Looked up from germline, CDR1 is DFQATT and CDR2 is SNEGSKA (reference sequence). The junction had 11 bases not matched to a gene; V was cut back by 5 bases and J by 7 bases.

The chain employs TRBV6-2 or TRBV6-3 and TRBJ1-5; the D gene is possibly TRBD1 (5 bases). Germline CDR1 is MNHEY and CDR2 is SVGEGT. Trimming took off 5 bases at V and 8 bases at J, with 13 bases between the two ends. The CDR3 sequence is 13 residues long. CDR3 DNA sequence: TGTGCCAGCAGTGACGGGGGAGTGGAGCCCCAGCATTTT. This encodes CASSDGGVEPQHF.

This clonotype was counted a few times. With a much larger clone just one base away, this may be a read error. The chain couples TRBV12-3 or TRBV12-4 to TRBJ2-1; 11 nucleotides agree with TRBD2. This CDR3 has 16 residues. CDR3 nucleotides: TGTGCCAGCAGCCCCCCCGGGACTAGCGGCTACAATGAGCAGCTCTTC. It codes for CASSPPGTSGYNEQLF.

V and J are TRBV25-1 and TRBJ2-1, with a possible D match to TRBD2 (5 bases). The CDR3 has 16 residues. Looked up from germline, CDR1 is MGHDK and CDR2 is SYGVNS. V was trimmed by 4 bases and J by 4 bases, leaving 17 bases between them. The CDR3 reads CASSALLRGSYNEQFF. The CDR3 DNA reads as TGTGCCAGCAGTGCGCTCCTCCGGGGTTCGTACAATGAGCAGTTCTTC. Full variable domain (missing parts from reference TRBV25-1 and TRBJ2-1): EADIYQTPRYLVIGTGKKITLECSQTMGHDKMYWYQQDPGMELHLIHYSYGVNSTEKGDLSSESTVSRIRTEHFPLTLESARPSHTSQYLCASSALLRGSYNEQFFGPGTRLTVL.

In its sample, this clonotype was seen many times. V gene TRBV7-2 combines with J gene TRBJ2-7, with TRBD2 as a possible D gene (6 bases). From germline, CDR1 is SGHTA and CDR2 FQGNSA. V was pared by 0 bases and J by 6 bases, with 12 bases between. This CDR3 has 14 amino acids. The CDR3 DNA is TGTGCCAGCAGCTTAGCGCTAAGGGGAGGCGAGCAGTACTTC. The encoded protein is CASSLALRGGEQYF.

This clonotype showed up many times. CDR3 DNA: TGTGCCAGCAGCCTGGGACCTCCAGCCTCCTACAATGAGCAGTTCTTC. The encoded protein is CASSLGPPASYNEQFF. The chain links TRBV5-6 to TRBJ2-1; D assignment may be TRBD1 or TRBD2 (5 bases each). Trimming took 4 bases from V and 0 from J, leaving 14 bases between them. The CDR3 extends over 16 amino acids. Germline V gene lookup returns CDR1 SGHDT and CDR2 YYEEEE.

This clonotype was seen many times. CDR3 in amino acids: CATAISGSWIEQFF. For the CDR3, the DNA is TGTGCCACTGCGATTAGCGGGAGTTGGATTGAGCAGTTCTTC. The chain couples TRBV5-4 to TRBJ2-1; 9 nucleotides match TRBD2. Germline V lookup: CDR1 SGHNT, CDR2 YYREEE (reference sequence). V trimming: 9 bases; J trimming: 9 bases; junction bases outside the gene matches: 13. This CDR3 has 14 residues.

The chain carries TRBV25-1 and TRBJ2-3; perhaps TRBD2 as D (5 bases). This CDR3 comprises 17 residues. Between the trimmed V and J ends, which lost 4 bases and 2 bases, there was a span of 19 bases. Germline values: CDR1 MGHDK, CDR2 SYGVNS. The CDR3 bases are TGTGCCAGCAGTGCTAGCTGGCCTTCCACCAACACAGATACGCAGTATTTT. As protein: CASSASWPSTNTDTQYF.

There are many counts of this clonotype. The J gene is TRBJ2-1, the V gene TRBV6-1; perhaps TRBD1 as D (5 bases). Looked up from germline, CDR1 is MNHNS and CDR2 is SASEGT. Trimming stripped 3 bases from V and 7 bases from J, with 10 bases between. The CDR3 is 13 amino acids. The CDR3 DNA reads as TGTGCCAGCAGTGACAGGTCAGGGAATGAGCAGTTCTTC. This gives the protein CASSDRSGNEQFF.

This clonotype was counted many times. CDR3 amino acids: CASSQLGLRRVTDTQYF. The CDR3 DNA follows: TGTGCCAGCAGCCAGTTAGGGCTGCGGAGGGTCACAGATACGCAGTATTTT. The chain carries TRBV7-2 and TRBJ2-3; possibly TRBD2 for D (6 bases). The CDR3 spans 17 residues. Germline V lookup: CDR1 SGHTA, CDR2 FQGNSA. V dropped 5 bases and J dropped 2 bases, with 20 bases sitting between them.

The chain uses TRBV2 and TRBJ2-2; D is possibly TRBD1 (6 bases). The CDR3 length is 12 residues. In germline, CDR1 is SNHLY, CDR2 FYNNEI. Trimming cost V 6 bases and J 8 bases, with 10 bases left between them. CDR3 sequence: CASSSGTGELFF. DNA for the CDR3: TGTGCCAGCAGCTCCGGGACAGGGGAGCTGTTTTTT.

In this sample, this clonotype turned up many times. The chain employs TRBV12-3 or TRBV12-4 and TRBJ2-1; 14 nucleotides align to TRBD2. This CDR3 has 19 amino acids. V shed 1 base, J shed 1 base, and the junction held 6 bases outside the gene matches. The CDR3 is CASSLELTSGGASYNEQFF. The CDR3 DNA is TGTGCCAGCAGTTTAGAACTGACTAGCGGGGGGGCATCCTACAATGAGCAGTTCTTC.

On this clonotype itself: A much larger clonotype is one base distant, so this may be a read error. This rearrangement joins TRBV12-3 or TRBV12-4 to TRBJ1-2; D is uncertain. Trimming removed 6 bases at V and 3 bases at J, with 11 bases between. The CDR3 has 13 amino acids. Written as DNA, the CDR3 is TGTGCCAGCAGCAAAACAGAAGACTATGGCTACACCTTC. Protein sequence: CASSKTEDYGYTF.

This clonotype came up a few times. Given a much more abundant clone one base away, this may be a read error. The CDR3 sequence is CAITPGDTQYF. Here the CDR3 DNA reads TGTGCCATCACCCCGGGGGATACGCAGTATTTT. The chain recombines TRBV6-5 with TRBJ2-3, with a weak D call TRBD2 (5 bases). With 10 bases removed from V and 6 bases from J, the gap between germline ends came to 11 bases. The CDR3 has 11 amino acids. CDR1 is MNHEY, CDR2 SVGAGI, per germline.